This paragraph covers one T cell receptor (beta chain) sequence. As handled by the study authors: Researchers report that nucleated cell counts were estimated from reference gene primer amplification. Only in-frame clones appear in the TCRdb table, and some are missing; sequencing was by immunoSEQ multiplex PCR. That table furnishes V, J and clone size, whereas the DNA furnished D and trimming. The sample lists around 140,000 clones; about four fifths were seen once. This sample was included in a study of blood T cell repertoires in COVID-19. Turning to the study itself: Material from acute and convalescent COVID-19 was sourced from the United States, Italy and Spain. Nucleic acid was either cDNA or gDNA, and it came from T cells, B-cell-depleted T cells, or PBMCs.

The receptor was isolated from a woman in her sixties or seventies with active or convalescent COVID-19. The sample was peripheral blood.

The CDR3 loop reads CASSLIDRSEQFF. CDR3 nucleotides: TGTGCCAGCAGCTTAATAGATAGATCTGAGCAGTTCTTC. The J gene is TRBJ2-1, the V gene TRBV5-6; D unclear. CDR1 and CDR2 from the germline V gene are SGHDT and YYEEEE. This CDR3 comprises 13 residues. V was clipped by 2 bases and J by 9 bases, with 12 bases between them. The whole variable domain, filled in from reference TRBV5-6 and TRBJ2-1, reads DAGVTQSPTHLIKTRGQQVTLRCSPKSGHDTVSWYQQALGQGPQFIFQYYEEEERQRGNFPDRFSGHQFPNYSSELNVNALLLGDSALYLCASSLIDRSEQFFGPGTRLTVL.